This T cell receptor beta chain was recovered during a study of T cell responses to AZD1222 COVID-19 vaccine. Germline-derived CDR1 and CDR2 are SGHNT and YYREEE (reference sequence). V was pared by 6 bases and J by 8 bases, with 17 bases between. The length of the CDR3 is 14 residues. Only in-frame clones appear in the TCRdb table, and some are missing; sequencing was by immunoSEQ multiplex PCR. The table lists about 270,000 clones, approximately 94% of them singletons. J is TRBJ2-2 and V is TRBV5-4; D unclear. The clonotype comes from an adult who received the AZD1222 COVID-19 vaccine. Specimen: peripheral blood, collected 28 days after the second AZD1222 dose. CDR3 region: CASTNGSTKGELFF. CDR3 DNA: TGTGCCAGCACCAACGGGTCTACGAAGGGGGAGCTGTTTTTT.